The rows below give T cell receptor beta chains drawn from one sample of a study of blood T cells in healthy people across ages. TCRdb analysed the 5' RACE reads with MiXCR anew, one entry per CDR3 protein. The sample lists fewer than 700,000 distinct CDR3 sequences, 40% to 45% seen once, with about 32% in the top ten. The sample was blood. These receptors all come from a man of 80 years or more in good health. The CDR3 runs from the conserved cysteine through the conserved F or W. The D gene is left open where the match is weak. Clone size is shown for a subset of rows, as once, few, many or a class of expanded clone.

J: TRBJ2-2
D: -
size: -
V: TRBV5-1
DNA: TGCGCCAGCAGCTCTCTTACCGGGGAGCTGTTTTTT
CDR3: CASSSLTGELFF

J: TRBJ1-4
D: TRBD1
size: -
V: TRBV4-1
DNA: TGCGCCAGCAGCACCCGGGACAGGGCAAATGAAAAACTGTTTTTT
CDR3: CASSTRDRANEKLFF

J: TRBJ1-2
D: -
size: -
V: TRBV11-2
DNA: TGTGCCAACAACCAGGGAGTCCGCGGCTACACCTTC
CDR3: CANNQGVRGYTF

J: TRBJ2-7
D: -
size: -
V: TRBV14
DNA: TGTGCCAGCAGCCAAGCGGGCGGGACCTCCTACGAGCAGTACTTC
CDR3: CASSQAGGTSYEQYF

J: TRBJ2-3
D: -
size: few
V: TRBV11-3
DNA: TGTGCCAGCAGCTTGTCTAGCGTCCCTGGAGATACGCAGTATTTT
CDR3: CASSLSSVPGDTQYF

J: TRBJ2-2
D: -
size: few
V: TRBV6-2/TRBV6-3
DNA: TGTGCCAGCAGTTACGGAGACAGCCGTACCGGGGAGCTGTTTTTT
CDR3: CASSYGDSRTGELFF

J: TRBJ2-3
D: -
size: -
V: TRBV4-2
DNA: TGTGCCAGCAGCCAGGGGGGGGGCCCCCCCACAGATACGCAGTATTTT
CDR3: CASSQGGGPPTDTQYF

J: TRBJ2-3
D: -
size: once
V: TRBV6-5
DNA: TGTGCCAGCAGTACAATAGATACGCAGTATTTT
CDR3: CASSTIDTQYF

J: TRBJ1-2
D: TRBD1
size: many
V: TRBV7-2
DNA: TGTGCCAGCAGCACCCGGACAGGGGGAGCTAACTATGGCTACACCTTC
CDR3: CASSTRTGGANYGYTF

J: TRBJ1-2
D: -
size: -
V: TRBV24-1
DNA: TGTGCCACCAGTGATTTCGAGTCAGGTATCTATGGCTACACCTTC
CDR3: CATSDFESGIYGYTF

J: TRBJ2-7
D: TRBD1
size: many
V: TRBV12-5
DNA: TGTGCTAGTGGTCTGATGACAGGGCTGGGCGAGCAGTACTTC
CDR3: CASGLMTGLGEQYF

J: TRBJ1-6
D: -
size: few
V: TRBV6-5
DNA: TGTGCCAGCAGTTACGAGGGAAGCTCCTATAATTCACCCCTCCACTTT
CDR3: CASSYEGSSYNSPLHF

J: TRBJ2-1
D: -
size: few
V: TRBV27
DNA: TGTGCCAGTCGGCAGAGCCTCGGGGGCGAGCAGTTCTTC
CDR3: CASRQSLGGEQFF

J: TRBJ1-4
D: -
size: -
V: TRBV28
DNA: TGTGCCAGCAGTTTGATAGGGGAAGGAACTAATGAAAAACTGTTTTTT
CDR3: CASSLIGEGTNEKLFF

J: TRBJ1-1
D: TRBD1
size: few
V: TRBV2
DNA: TGTGCCAGCAGTGGGACAGGGGGCATTGAAGCTTTCTTT
CDR3: CASSGTGGIEAFF